This T cell receptor (beta chain) originates from a study of early T cells in non-severe SARS-CoV-2 infection. Findings and caveats of the study: The VDJdb matching leaned toward anti-spike CD8 responses and overlooked private and CD4 specificities.

Individual cDNA molecules each received unique molecular identifiers attached to them. TCRdb re-called the 5' RACE reads with MiXCR, one entry per CDR3 protein. This table holds fewer than 65,000 distinct CDR3 sequences, 9.3% found once. Germline V gene data show CDR1 as PRHDT and CDR2 as FYEKMQ (reference sequence). CDR3 length equals 15 residues. V was shortened by 3 bases and J by 0 bases, with 11 bases between the two germline ends. A few counts support this clonotype. As yet, its antigen is unknown. The specimen sequenced was whole blood. This chain links TRBV13 with TRBJ1-2, with D unresolved. The sequence derives from an adult who was a healthcare worker with PCR-confirmed SARS-CoV-2 infection or an uninfected control (not recorded which). The CDR3 loop reads CASSFRVVTNYGYTF. CDR3 coding DNA: TGTGCCAGCAGCTTTAGGGTTGTTACTAACTATGGCTACACCTTC.